This TCR beta chain appears in the sequencing data of a study of blood T cell repertoires in COVID-19. Whole-study context: Spain, Italy and the United States supplied samples that represented acute and convalescent COVID-19. T cells, B-cell-depleted T cells, or PBMCs supplied cDNA or gDNA.

Per germline, CDR1 SGHVS and CDR2 FQNEAQ. This CDR3 spans 19 amino acids. V lost 3 bases and J lost 4; bases outside the gene matches: 15. Ten or more counts support this clone. Sequenced by immunoSEQ multiplex PCR; TCRdb stores in-frame clones only, minus some. The repertoire consists of tens of thousands of clones, with 83% occurring once and the leading ten covering roughly 30%. Sequenced sample: peripheral blood. This sequence was found in an elderly woman with acute or convalescent COVID-19. The rearrangement joins TRBV7-8 to TRBJ2-5; 12 nucleotides match TRBD2. Here the CDR3 reads CASSFSSFLAGGVVETQYF. CDR3 nucleotide sequence: TGTGCCAGCAGCTTTAGTTCCTTTCTAGCGGGAGGGGTAGTAGAGACCCAGTACTTC.